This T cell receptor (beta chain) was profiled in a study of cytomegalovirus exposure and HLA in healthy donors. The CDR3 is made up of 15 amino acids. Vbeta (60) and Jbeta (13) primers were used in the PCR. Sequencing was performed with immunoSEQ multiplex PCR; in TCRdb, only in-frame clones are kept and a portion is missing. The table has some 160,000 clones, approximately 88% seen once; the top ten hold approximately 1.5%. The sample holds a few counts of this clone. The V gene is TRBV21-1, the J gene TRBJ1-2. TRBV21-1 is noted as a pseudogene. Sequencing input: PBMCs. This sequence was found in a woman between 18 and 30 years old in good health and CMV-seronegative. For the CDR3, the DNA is TGTGCCAGCAGCAAAGAAAAAGGCAGCCGAGACGGGTACACCTTC. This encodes CASSKEKGSRDGYTF.